The 15 T cell receptor beta chains given below trace back to one sample, sequenced in a study of beta chain features in type 1 diabetes. Overall study results and limits: Type 1 diabetes patients had TCRB CDR3s that were shorter (moderately but significantly so) in all four CD4+ subsets.

No antigen has been assigned to these receptors. The whole isolated RNA underwent reverse transcription, so sequencing captured expressed TCRB transcripts. TCRdb's copy holds only in-frame clones and misses some; the assay was immunoSEQ multiplex PCR. The repertoire has 120,000 or so clones, 15% to 20% of them found once; the top ten carry 2% to 3%. The material sequenced was central memory CD4+ T cells from blood. Source of these receptors: a man between 18 and 35 years old with type 1 diabetes.

This clone has more than one count but fewer than ten. The chain uses TRBV4-1 and TRBJ1-2, with 9 bases fitting TRBD1. Germline trimming cut 1 base from V and 7 bases from J; bases unmatched to any gene: 7. CDR1 is MGHRA, CDR2 YSYEKL, per germline. This CDR3 contains 15 residues. CDR3 protein: CASSQVKQGASGYTF. DNA for the CDR3: TGCGCCAGCAGCCAAGTTAAACAGGGGGCTTCTGGCTACACCTTC.

The sample holds a few counts of this clone. The chain links TRBV6-1 to TRBJ2-4; D is possibly TRBD2 (5 bases). Germline V lookup: CDR1 MNHNS, CDR2 SASEGT. The V and J ends lost 1 base and 9 bases respectively, with 13 bases between them. The CDR3 contains 14 residues. The DNA of the CDR3 is TGTGCCAGCAGTGAAGACTACAGAGGGCTCATTCAGTACTTC. This codes for CASSEDYRGLIQYF.

The rearrangement links TRBV7-6 to TRBJ2-1; D is perhaps TRBD2 (5 bases). Germline CDR1 is SGHVS and CDR2 is FNYEAQ. Deletions cut 5 bases from V and 8 bases from J, with 13 bases between. The CDR3 sequence is 13 residues long. This chain's CDR3 is CASSLTRNHEQFF. CDR3 sequence (DNA): TGTGCCAGCAGCCTTACTAGGAATCATGAGCAGTTCTTC.

The chain joins TRBV15 to TRBJ1-6, with D possibly TRBD1 on 5 matching bases. CDR3 size: 16 residues. V was shortened by 0 bases and J by 9 bases, with 15 bases between the two germline ends. Germline lookup yields CDR1 LNHNV and CDR2 YYDKDF (reference sequence). The CDR3 reads CATSRDPGTGGSPLHF. For the CDR3, the DNA is TGTGCCACCAGCAGAGATCCCGGGACCGGCGGTTCACCCCTCCACTTT.

This clone was seen ten or more times. The V and J genes are TRBV2 and TRBJ1-5; 7 bases line up with TRBD1. The ends lost 5 bases at V and 0 bases at J; junction bases unmatched: 7. This CDR3 is built from 16 residues. In germline, CDR1 is SNHLY, CDR2 FYNNEI. The CDR3 is CASSPRTGYSNQPQHF. As DNA, the CDR3 is TGTGCCAGCAGTCCACGGACAGGCTATAGCAATCAGCCCCAGCATTTT.

The chain has TRBV19 and TRBJ2-3; 7 nucleotides agree with TRBD2. The CDR3 sequence is 14 residues long. The J segment lost 1 base and the V segment lost 6 bases, leaving 4 bases of the junction unmatched. The V gene's germline CDR1 is LNHDA and CDR2 SQIVND (reference sequence). This chain's CDR3 is CASSDGLGTDTQYF. The CDR3 nucleotides read TGTGCCAGTAGCGACGGACTAGGCACAGATACGCAGTATTTT.

The V call is TRBV7-2, the J call TRBJ2-3; TRBD2 matches 9 bases. V was clipped by 6 bases and J by 10 bases; unmatched bases: 11. Germline lookup yields CDR1 SGHTA and CDR2 FQGNSA. The CDR3 consists of 14 residues. The CDR3 here is CASRAGGPSPAQYF. CDR3 bases: TGTGCCAGCAGGGCGGGAGGGCCTAGCCCGGCGCAGTATTTT.

The rearrangement uses TRBV9 and TRBJ2-7; D perhaps matches TRBD2 (5 bases). The germline V gene encodes CDR1 SGDLS and CDR2 YYNGEE. The ends were cut back, 0 bases at V and 1 base at J, with 11 bases in the middle. The length of the CDR3 is 15 residues. CDR3: CASSVGPGGSYEQYF. CDR3 nucleotides: TGTGCCAGCAGCGTAGGCCCGGGCGGGTCCTACGAGCAGTACTTC.

This clone was observed a few times. The J gene is TRBJ1-2, the V gene TRBV7-9, with a weak D call TRBD1 (6 bases). V was pared by 5 bases and J by 4 bases, with 17 bases between. Germline V lookup: CDR1 SEHNR, CDR2 FQNEAQ (reference sequence). CDR3 size: 15 residues. This chain's CDR3 is CASSLKDVGAYGYTF. The CDR3 coding sequence is TGTGCCAGCAGCCTTAAGGACGTGGGGGCCTATGGCTACACCTTC.

This clone was seen a few times. J is TRBJ2-7 and V is TRBV6-5; 7 nucleotides match TRBD1. V was pared by 8 bases and J by 1 base, with 5 bases of the junction left unmatched. This CDR3 region has 13 residues. Germline loops: CDR1 MNHEY, CDR2 SVGAGI. The CDR3 bases are TGTGCCAGCCGCAGGGGGAATTCCTACGAGCAGTACTTC. Protein: CASRRGNSYEQYF.

Turning to this clone: Different DNA sequences within this sample yield the same CDR3. This chain connects TRBV29-1 to TRBJ1-5; D is unclear. V was shortened by 4 bases and J by 5 bases, with 9 bases between the two germline ends. Germline loops: CDR1 SQVTM, CDR2 ANQGSEA. The CDR3 runs 12 residues. CDR3 in DNA: TGCAGCGTTGGCGGGGAGGATCAGCCCCAGCATTTT. Translated, it gives CSVGGEDQPQHF. The variable domain in full, with the rest retrieved from reference TRBV29-1 and TRBJ1-5, is SAVISQKPSRDICQRGTSLTIQCQVDSQVTMMFWYRQQPGQSLTLIATANQGSEATYESGFVIDKFPISRPNLTFSTLTVSNMSPEDSSIYLCSVGGEDQPQHFGDGTRLSIL.

The CDR3 DNA is TGTGCCAGCAGAGGGCAGGGGGCGGAGACCCAGTACTTC. This gives the protein CASRGQGAETQYF. The V call is TRBV2, the J call TRBJ2-5; 8 nucleotides line up with TRBD1. J lost 5 bases, V lost 6 bases, and 5 bases had no gene match. There are 13 residues in the CDR3. Germline CDR1 and CDR2: SNHLY and FYNNEI.

This clone was observed a handful of times. The chain employs TRBV4-2 and TRBJ2-6, with D possibly matching TRBD2 (5 bases). V lost 5 bases to trimming and J lost 0 bases, with 11 bases between them. The CDR3 is 16 amino acids. The germline V gene has CDR1 LGHNA and CDR2 YNFKEQ. CDR3 coding DNA: TGTGCCAGCAGCGACGGTCGGGACTCTGGGGCCAACGTCCTGACTTTC. It codes for CASSDGRDSGANVLTF.

The sample holds a few counts of this clone. The chain has TRBV6-5 and TRBJ2-3; unclear D gene. This CDR3 contains 12 residues. Germline values: CDR1 MNHEY, CDR2 SVGAGI. Trimming left V 4 bases short and J 0 bases short, with 2 bases between. This CDR3 reads CASSSSTDTQYF. For the CDR3, the DNA is TGTGCCAGCAGTTCTAGCACAGATACGCAGTATTTT.

This sequence joins TRBV15 and TRBJ2-7, with no clear D. In germline, CDR1 is LNHNV, CDR2 YYDKDF (reference sequence). The CDR3 sequence is 11 residues long. V lost 5 bases and J 7 bases, leaving 9 bases between the germline ends. Here the CDR3 reads CATSLGNEQYF. Here the CDR3 DNA reads TGTGCCACCAGCCTAGGGAATGAGCAGTACTTC.